This TCR beta chain was sequenced for a study of T-cell reconstitution after alpha-beta-depleted transplantation in children. The CDR3 runs 13 residues. V was clipped by 3 bases and J by 2 bases, with 7 bases between them. CDR1 is KGHSH, CDR2 LQKENI, per germline. Unique molecular identifiers were incorporated into the prepared TCRbeta library. Each CDR3 protein is one row after TCRdb ran MiXCR on the PCR reads. This repertoire shows approximately 490,000 distinct CDR3 sequences, about 11% found once; its top ten account for roughly 2%. This clonotype was observed a single time. The chain employs TRBV18 and TRBJ2-5; D not resolved. The sample was PBMCs, taken before TCRalphabeta/CD19-depleted stem cell transplant. The TCR originated in a child aged 2-15 years with inherited bone marrow failure, due to receive a stem cell transplant. CDR3 sequence reads: CASSPHQQETQYF. CDR3 DNA sequence: TGTGCCAGCTCACCCCACCAACAAGAGACCCAGTACTTC.